This TCR beta chain was profiled in a study of cytotoxic CD8 clonotypes in ibrutinib-treated CLL (dated by TCRdb to the early 2020s). Study-wide context: In this cohort, around 15 patients were treatment-naive and some 10 were relapsed/refractory, while some 18 had unmutated IGHV. Partial responses were observed in some 24 patients and complete responses in 2; after a median follow-up of roughly 72 months, remission was maintained in 14 patients and progression was observed in some twelve. Samples at response were collected after a median of roughly twelve months of treatment, with a range of about 6 to 36 months. On average, each sample yielded around 230,000 productive templates and tens of thousands of productive rearrangements. Of the roughly 86 people in the trial, approximately 24 had longitudinal samples available. Cryopreserved peripheral blood mononuclear cells were obtained prior to treatment, at the time of response, and at either disease progression or sustained remission. Patients were still on ibrutinib when every remission and progressive disease sample was collected.

The research as a whole found: Lymph node repertoires were not examined, and the timing of sampling was not matched between patients in sustained remission and those whose disease progressed. Public clonotypes were rare and either contracted or stayed stable during treatment, and the rise in clonality at ibrutinib response reflected the expansion of private clonotypes. Clonality rose at ibrutinib response, remained stable during sustained remission, and dropped back toward baseline at progression. Baseline clonality was found to be higher than that of age-matched healthy donors and was strongly correlated with circulating CD8+ T-cell counts.

Trimming takes 3 bases from V and 1 base from J, and the germline ends sit 32 bases apart. From the cysteine up to the phenylalanine, the CDR3 has a length of 21 residues. Only the CDR3 DNA stays, 63 bases, in frame from base 1. The germline V gene encodes CDR1 GTSNPN and CDR2 SVGIG (reference sequence). Each clonotype received, on average, 10x coverage in deep resolution sequencing performed on a MiSeq, where the target depth lay between 1 in 1 million and 1 in 200,000 T cells. The immunoSEQ hsTCRB Kit was used to generate the TCR beta libraries. In the source study's methods: Data were analyzed with ImmunoSEQ Data Assistant and ImmunoSEQ Analyzer, with V, D and J genes assigned per IMGT definitions. Clonality, with values ranging from 0 to 1, was calculated as one minus the normalized Shannon entropy of productive rearrangement frequencies. Only overrepresented clonotypes making up at least 0.05% of each patient's repertoire were included in the public clonotype analysis. Thirteen age-matched healthy donor repertoires from immuneACCESS were used as controls for clonality. The immuneACCESS repertoire file appears here via TCRdb, limited to in-frame rearrangements. These files lack a portion of the clones; in checked studies, under half of the deficit traces to unresolved V genes, and the cause of the others is not known. Clone size and the V and J calls come from that table; the DNA yielded D and trimming. This sample lists some 58,000 clones; about three quarters were detected once. 40% to 45% of the sample goes to the ten largest clones.

What the time point label conveys for this sample: about twelve months on ibrutinib. For TCR beta library preparation, roughly 2.2 micrograms of genomic DNA was extracted from cryopreserved PBMCs. Longitudinal blood samples from CLL patients receiving ibrutinib monotherapy were subjected to high-throughput TCR beta sequencing. Patients were enrolled in a phase 2 open-label single-center ibrutinib monotherapy trial. To note about this clone: The specificity of this receptor is unknown. No base-level quality is on record; no much larger clone is a single base apart.

This material consisted of PBMCs, taken after 12 months of ibrutinib treatment. The sequence came from a human donor with chronic lymphocytic leukemia. The chain uses TRBV30 and TRBJ2-3; the D gene is possibly TRBD1 or TRBD2, each agreeing over 5 bases. The nucleotide sequence is TGTGCCTGGAGAGCTCGGCCCGGCCCCACCGTAACGATGGGACGCACAGATACGCAGTATTTT. Translated, it gives CAWRARPGPTVTMGRTDTQYF.